The 7 T cell receptor beta chains below were found in one sample sequenced in a study of blood T cell repertoires in COVID-19 (dated by TCRdb to the early 2020s). Preparation of the library involved the immunoSEQ multiplex PCR assay. The immuneACCESS repertoire file appears here via TCRdb, limited to in-frame rearrangements. These files lack a portion of the clones; in checked studies, under half of the deficit traces to unresolved V genes, and the cause of the others is not known. The sample has more than 55,000 clones on record, approximately 90% of them singletons. The ten most abundant clones make up 1% to 1.5% of the sample. The sample comprised peripheral blood. The receptors derive from a woman older than 75 with acute or convalescent COVID-19.

The chain carries TRBV5-1 and TRBJ2-7; 11 bases match TRBD2. The germline V gene has CDR1 SGHRS and CDR2 YFSETQ. The CDR3 is made up of 15 amino acids. The trim removed 4 bases at V and 5 bases at J, leaving 8 bases unmatched. The chain's CDR3 is CASSPMASGGNEQYF. CDR3 nucleotides: TGCGCCAGCAGCCCTATGGCTAGCGGGGGGAACGAGCAGTACTTC.

The rearrangement links TRBV3-1 (or the pseudogene TRBV3-2) to TRBJ1-2; maybe TRBD1 (5 bases). The CDR3 sequence is 14 residues long. Germline V gene data show CDR1 as LGHDT and CDR2 as YNNKEL (reference sequence). With 4 bases removed from V and 3 bases from J, the gap between germline ends came to 12 bases. The CDR3 DNA is TGTGCCAGCAGCCTCCGGCGCAGGGACTATGGCTACACCTTC. It specifies CASSLRRRDYGYTF.

CDR3 in amino acids: CASSMTTGYYGYTF. In nucleotides, the CDR3 is TGTGCCAGCAGTATGACCACAGGGTACTATGGCTACACCTTC. The chain has TRBV28 and TRBJ1-2; TRBD1 is a possible D gene (6 bases). Between the trimmed V and J ends, which lost 5 bases and 3 bases, there was a span of 13 bases. This CDR3 has 14 amino acids. CDR1 and CDR2 (germline): MDHEN, SYDVKM.

The CDR3 sequence is CASSDQGGSNQPQHF. The CDR3, as DNA: TGCGCCAGCAGTGATCAGGGTGGCAGCAATCAGCCCCAGCATTTT. The chain recombines TRBV10-2 with TRBJ1-5; a possible D gene is TRBD1 (5 bases). The germline gives CDR1 WSHSY, CDR2 SAAADI. CDR3 size: 15 residues. Trimming left V 3 bases short and J 1 base short, with 10 bases between.

The rearrangement joins TRBV12-3 or TRBV12-4 to TRBJ1-1; D possibly corresponds to TRBD1 (5 bases). V was pared by 8 bases and J by 5 bases, with 12 bases between. This CDR3 spans 12 amino acids. The CDR3 here is CASGGSFTEAFF. In DNA form, the CDR3 reads TGTGCCAGCGGGGGGAGTTTTACTGAAGCTTTCTTT.

Only one count was recorded for this clone. This chain links TRBV27 with TRBJ1-2; a weak D match, TRBD1 (6 bases). Trimming pared 3 bases from V and 7 bases from J, leaving 15 bases between. This CDR3 has 14 amino acids. Looked up from germline, CDR1 is MNHEY and CDR2 is SMNVEV (reference sequence). Written as DNA, the CDR3 is TGTGCCAGCAGTTTCCGGGACAATTCTCGTGGCTACACCTTC. Amino acids: CASSFRDNSRGYTF.

This clone was counted a few times. This sequence joins TRBV5-4 and TRBJ2-7; 14 bases line up with TRBD2. After removal of 4 bases from V and 3 bases from J, the junction contained 12 bases not matched to a gene. The CDR3 loop spans 18 amino acids. Germline V gives CDR1 SGHNT, CDR2 YYREEE (reference sequence). CDR3 sequence reads: CASSRGATGTSGSYEQYF. The DNA for the CDR3 is TGTGCCAGCAGCAGAGGGGCGACCGGGACTAGCGGGAGCTACGAGCAGTACTTC.